These 21 T cell receptor beta chains originate from one sample sequenced in a study of CDR3 diversity in severe acne. TCRdb recomputed calls from the PCR reads with MiXCR, one row per CDR3 protein. Here the sample spans about 93,000 distinct CDR3 sequences, around 50% being singletons. The specimen was blood. The source of these receptors is a male donor in good health, serving as a control.

This clonotype has a count of ten or more. One base away lies a much larger clone, so this may be a sequencing read error. The V and J genes are TRBV20-1 and TRBJ1-3; no reliable D call. The CDR3 runs 18 residues. Germline V lookup: CDR1 DFQATT, CDR2 SNEGSKA (reference sequence). V lost 6 bases and J 1 base, leaving 25 bases between the germline ends. CDR3 residues: CSARRAVFTSESGNTIYF. The CDR3 DNA reads TGCAGTGCCAGACGAGCCGTGTTTACCTCCGAATCTGGAAACACCATATATTTT.

A single count supports this clonotype. An end of the junction does not agree with germline; a read error may underlie this. The rearrangement links TRBV10-3 to TRBJ1-1, with a tentative D call TRBD1 (6 bases). CDR3 length equals 13 residues. CDR1 and CDR2 from the germline V gene are ENHRY and SYGVKD. Here the CDR3 DNA reads TGTGCCAGCAGTAGCCAGGGGTACACTGAAGCTTTCTTT. Protein product: CASSSQGYTEAFF.

This clonotype was detected only a few times. The chain uses TRBV7-9 and TRBJ1-6; D not resolved. The CDR3 is 15 residues long. V lost 5 bases and J 0 bases, leaving 8 bases between the germline ends. Germline V gives CDR1 SEHNR, CDR2 FQNEAQ (reference sequence). CDR3 coding DNA: TGTGCCAGCAGCCGTGGCAGCTCCTATAATTCACCCCTCCACTTT. Translation gives CASSRGSSYNSPLHF. Based on the CDR3 plus reference TRBV7-9 and TRBJ1-6, the full variable domain is DTGVSQNPRHKITKRGQNVTFRCDPISEHNRLYWYRQTLGQGPEFLTYFQNEAQLEKSRLLSDRFSAERPKGSFSTLEIQRTEQGDSAMYLCASSRGSSYNSPLHFGNGTRLTVT.

The chain links TRBV7-3 to TRBJ2-7; 8 nucleotides match TRBD1. This CDR3 has 13 amino acids. The V gene's germline CDR1 is SGHTA and CDR2 FQGTGA. Unmatched junction bases numbered 5, after V lost 4 bases and J lost 6 bases. The CDR3 spells CASSSGGSGEQYF. CDR3 nucleotides: TGTGCCAGCAGCTCAGGGGGCTCAGGCGAGCAGTACTTC.

This clonotype was seen a handful of times. The junction does not match germline at one end; this may be a read error. This chain uses TRBV29-1 with TRBJ1-1, with D unresolved. Per germline, CDR1 SQVTM and CDR2 ANQGSEA. The CDR3 sequence is 13 residues long. Here the CDR3 reads CSIERPLNTEAFF. In DNA, the CDR3 is TGCAGCATTGAACGACCTTTGAACACTGAAGCTTTCTTT.

About this clonotype: Germline is not matched at one junction end, which may reflect a read error. V is TRBV29-1 and J is TRBJ1-1; D is uncertain. CDR3 length: 10 amino acids. Germline CDR1 and CDR2: SQVTM and ANQGSEA. The CDR3 nucleotides are TGCGGCGTTGTCTCCACTGAAGCTTTCTTT. Its translation is CGVVSTEAFF.

This clonotype was counted many times. The chain combines TRBV7-3 with TRBJ1-1; perhaps TRBD1 as D (5 bases). The germline CDR1 and CDR2 sequences are SGHTA and FQGTGA. This CDR3 contains 14 residues. Trimming took 6 bases from V and 3 from J, leaving 14 bases between them. The CDR3 nucleotides are TGTGCCAGCAGGAAGGGCTGGGGGGACACTGAAGCTTTCTTT. This gives the protein CASRKGWGDTEAFF.

This clonotype was detected ten times or more. This sequence joins TRBV7-9 and TRBJ1-4; tentatively, D is TRBD1 (5 bases). V shed 5 bases and J shed 0 bases, with 7 bases lying between them. Germline CDR1 reads SEHNR; CDR2 reads FQNEAQ (reference sequence). This CDR3 is 14 amino acids long. The CDR3 spells CASSQGSTNEKLFF. CDR3 bases: TGTGCCAGCAGCCAGGGCTCAACTAATGAAAAACTGTTTTTT.

Only one count was recorded for this clonotype. The CDR3 end shows no conserved phenylalanine or tryptophan, and so a read error is likely. This chain uses TRBV20-1 with TRBJ2-3; TRBD2 matches at 8 bases. The length of the CDR3 is 16 residues. The germline V gene encodes CDR1 DFQATT and CDR2 SNEGSKA (reference sequence). The V and J ends lost 3 bases and 2 bases, in that order; junction bases with no gene match: 10. CDR3 protein: CSASPVTGGPTDTQYS. The CDR3 bases are TGCAGTGCTAGCCCCGTGACGGGGGGGCCCACAGATACGCAGTATTCT.

The CDR3 reads CSASGGYGETQYF. The CDR3 region has the DNA TGCAGTGCTAGTGGGGGGTATGGGGAGACCCAGTACTTC. The V call is TRBV20-1, the J call TRBJ2-5, with a tentative D call TRBD2 (6 bases). CDR1 and CDR2 (germline): DFQATT, SNEGSKA (reference sequence). Deletions cut 3 bases from V and 5 bases from J, with 13 bases between. This CDR3 contains 13 residues.

Notes on this clonotype: A much larger clone lies one base from this, so it may be a read error. The genes are TRBV25-1 and TRBJ1-3; TRBD1 might be the D (6 bases). The ends were cut back, 11 bases at V and 1 base at J, with 15 bases in the middle. Germline loops: CDR1 MGHDK, CDR2 SYGVNS. The CDR3 extends over 14 amino acids. CDR3 sequence reads: CAARTGASGNTIYF. The CDR3 DNA is TGTGCCGCTCGAACGGGGGCTTCTGGAAACACCATATATTTT.

The chain has TRBV2 and TRBJ2-6; 9 bases line up with TRBD1. Germline CDR1 reads SNHLY; CDR2 reads FYNNEI. After removal of 8 bases from V and 1 base from J, the junction contained 18 bases not matched to a gene. CDR3 size: 20 residues. The CDR3 sequence: CASAPGFGTGKQSGANVLTF. CDR3 in DNA: TGTGCCAGCGCCCCGGGATTCGGGACAGGGAAGCAATCTGGGGCCAACGTCCTGACTTTC.

This clonotype was counted once. V is TRBV6-1 and J is TRBJ1-2; D remains ambiguous. The length of the CDR3 is 12 residues. The germline gives CDR1 MNHNS, CDR2 SASEGT. V was trimmed by 2 bases and J by 8 bases, leaving 9 bases between them. The CDR3 coding sequence is TGTGCCAGCAGTGAATTAGGGAGAGGCTACACCTTC. Translated: CASSELGRGYTF.

The gene calls are TRBV9 and TRBJ2-1, with 7 bases matching TRBD2. Per the germline V gene, CDR1 is SGDLS and CDR2 is YYNGEE. V lost 7 bases to trimming and J lost 8 bases; unmatched junction nucleotides: 15. The CDR3 contains 15 residues. The CDR3 nucleotides read TGTGCCAGCCGCAAGCGGGACGGCAGGGACGATGAGCAGTTCTTC. Translation gives CASRKRDGRDDEQFF.

The rearrangement joins TRBV19 to TRBJ2-7; no clear D gene. The V gene lost 0 bases and the J gene lost 1 base, with 7 bases spanning the gap. CDR3 length: 14 residues. Germline values: CDR1 LNHDA, CDR2 SQIVND (reference sequence). This chain's CDR3 is CASSIEKESYEQYF. The DNA for the CDR3 is TGTGCCAGTAGTATAGAGAAGGAGTCCTACGAGCAGTACTTC. The full variable domain, its missing parts supplied by reference TRBV19 and TRBJ2-7, is DGGITQSPKYLFRKEGQNVTLSCEQNLNHDAMYWYRQDPGQGLRLIYYSQIVNDFQKGDIAEGYSVSREKKESFPLTVTSAQKNPTAFYLCASSIEKESYEQYFGPGTRLTVT.

Details on this clonotype: At one of its ends the junction is not consistent with the germline gene, which may arise from a read error. J is TRBJ1-2 and V is TRBV7-9; 8 positions match TRBD1. This CDR3 comprises 13 residues. Germline V CDR1 and CDR2: SEHNR, FQNEAQ (reference sequence). CDR3 protein: CAGTGQGGSGYAF. As DNA, the CDR3 is TGTGCCGGCACCGGACAGGGAGGCAGTGGCTACGCCTTC.

In its sample, this clonotype was seen many times. The chain uses TRBV25-1 and TRBJ2-1; 12 nucleotides agree with TRBD2. Germline assignment: CDR1 MGHDK and CDR2 SYGVNS. The CDR3 contains 23 residues. Trimming at V came to 2 bases and at J to 4 bases, leaving 24 bases not matched to a gene. The CDR3 region is CASSEEGTARASGRAWEYNEQFF. The CDR3, as DNA: TGTGCCAGCAGTGAAGAGGGAACAGCTAGGGCTAGCGGGAGGGCCTGGGAGTACAATGAGCAGTTCTTC.

This CDR3 is CASSRESQPQHF. The CDR3 nucleotides read TGTGCCAGCTCTAGAGAGAGTCAGCCCCAGCATTTT. The chain uses TRBV19 and TRBJ1-5, with unresolved D. V was trimmed by 9 bases and J by 6 bases, leaving 12 bases between them. The CDR3 extends over 12 amino acids. Germline V gives CDR1 LNHDA, CDR2 SQIVND (reference sequence).

The chain has TRBV20-1 and TRBJ2-5; D perhaps matches TRBD1 (5 bases). The CDR3 is made up of 15 amino acids. V shed 2 bases and J shed 2 bases, with 15 bases lying between them. Germline CDR1 is DFQATT and CDR2 is SNEGSKA (reference sequence). CDR3 amino acids: CSARTAWKGQETQYF. In DNA, the CDR3 is TGCAGTGCTAGAACAGCTTGGAAGGGGCAAGAGACCCAGTACTTC.

The V call is TRBV3-1, the J call TRBJ2-1; 7 nucleotides match TRBD2. Germline V gene sequence: CDR1 LGHDT, CDR2 YNNKEL (reference sequence). There are 15 residues in the CDR3. V was clipped by 2 bases and J by 6 bases; unmatched bases: 7. The DNA for the CDR3 is TGTGCCAGCAGCCAACAGTCGTGGGGGGGCAATGAGCAGTTCTTC. Protein: CASSQQSWGGNEQFF.

The rearrangement uses TRBV4-1 and TRBJ2-7; 9 nucleotides align to TRBD2. The V gene end was trimmed by 1 base and the J gene end by 6 bases; junction bases not matched to a gene: 13. In germline, CDR1 is MGHRA, CDR2 YSYEKL. CDR3 length: 17 amino acids. CDR3 sequence reads: CASSQVGRGRAGAEQYF. The CDR3 nucleotides are TGCGCCAGCAGCCAAGTTGGGCGCGGGAGGGCCGGGGCCGAGCAGTACTTC.